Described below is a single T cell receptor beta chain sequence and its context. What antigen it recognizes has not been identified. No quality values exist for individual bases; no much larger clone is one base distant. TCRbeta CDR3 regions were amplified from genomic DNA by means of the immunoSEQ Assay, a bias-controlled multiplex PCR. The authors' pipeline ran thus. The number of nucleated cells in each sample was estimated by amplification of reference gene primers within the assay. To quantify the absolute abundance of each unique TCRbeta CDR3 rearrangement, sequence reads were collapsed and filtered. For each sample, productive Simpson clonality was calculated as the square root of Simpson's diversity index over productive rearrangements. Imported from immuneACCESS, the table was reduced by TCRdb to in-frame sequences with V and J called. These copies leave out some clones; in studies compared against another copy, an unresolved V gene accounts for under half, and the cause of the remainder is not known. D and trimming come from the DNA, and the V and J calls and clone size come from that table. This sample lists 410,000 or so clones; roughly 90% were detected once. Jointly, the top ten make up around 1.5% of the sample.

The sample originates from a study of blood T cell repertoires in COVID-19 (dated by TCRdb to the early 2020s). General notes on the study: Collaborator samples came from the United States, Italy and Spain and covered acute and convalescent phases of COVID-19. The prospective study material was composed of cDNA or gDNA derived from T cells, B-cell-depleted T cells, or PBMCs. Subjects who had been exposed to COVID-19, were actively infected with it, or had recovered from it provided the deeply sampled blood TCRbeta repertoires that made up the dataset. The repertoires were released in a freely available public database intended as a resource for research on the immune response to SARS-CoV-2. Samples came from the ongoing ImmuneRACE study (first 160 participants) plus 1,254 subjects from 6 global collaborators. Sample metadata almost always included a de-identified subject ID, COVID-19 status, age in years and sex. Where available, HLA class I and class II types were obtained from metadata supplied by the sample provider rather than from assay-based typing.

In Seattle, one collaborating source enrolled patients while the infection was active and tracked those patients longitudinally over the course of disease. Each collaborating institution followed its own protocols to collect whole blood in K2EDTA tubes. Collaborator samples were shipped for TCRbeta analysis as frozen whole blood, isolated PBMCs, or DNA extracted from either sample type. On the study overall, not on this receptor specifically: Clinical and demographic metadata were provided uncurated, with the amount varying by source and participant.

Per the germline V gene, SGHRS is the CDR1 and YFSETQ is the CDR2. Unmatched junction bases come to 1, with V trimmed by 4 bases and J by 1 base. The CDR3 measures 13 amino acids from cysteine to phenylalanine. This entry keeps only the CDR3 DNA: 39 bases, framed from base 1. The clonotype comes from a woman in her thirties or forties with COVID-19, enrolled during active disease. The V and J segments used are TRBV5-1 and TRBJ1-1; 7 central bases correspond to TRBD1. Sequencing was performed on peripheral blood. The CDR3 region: CASSGDRNTEAFF. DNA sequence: TGCGCCAGCAGCGGGGACAGGAACACTGAAGCTTTCTTT.